This TCR beta chain was identified during a study of CD4 T cells in relation to SARS-CoV-2 and coronaviruses. Study overall: After roughly eleven days of antigen culture, PBMC TCR beta CDR3s were sequenced.

The CDR3 is 14 residues long. Germline-derived CDR1 and CDR2 are SGDLS and YYNGEE. The ends lost 4 bases at V and 7 bases at J; junction bases unmatched: 6. The unexposed donors gave CD4+ T cells in about 2011-2018, prior to COVID-19. Isolation of CD4+ T cells took place after about eleven days in culture. Profiling relied on immunoSEQ multiplex PCR, and the TCRdb table lists in-frame clones only, not all of them. The sample holds 15,000 to 20,000 clones, over 70% seen once. Points on this clone: The antigen remains undetermined.

Material: CD4+ T cells from PBMCs, cultured in vitro. This TCR was recovered from a human donor in good health. This chain connects TRBV9 to TRBJ1-4, with 8 bases fitting TRBD1. In DNA form, the CDR3 reads TGTGCCAGCAGCCCGCAGGGGGCCGGTGAAAAACTGTTTTTT. Translation: CASSPQGAGEKLFF.